Listed here are 10 T cell receptor beta chains from one sample, sequenced in a study of blood T cells in healthy people across ages (dated by TCRdb to about 2015). Library preparation employed 5' RACE. Sequencing took place on an Illumina HiSeq 2500. The second PCR ran for about 7 to 11 cycles and used a J-beta primer mix along with a sample-barcoded 5' primer. Starting from the raw public reads, TCRdb applied fastp trimming at Q25, assembled clones with MiXCR and retained in-frame beta chains. Rows are combined by CDR3 protein, so each entry shows the most common genes and DNA. This sample is represented by about 2 million distinct CDR3 sequences; roughly 52% of them were singletons. Of the sample, less than 2.5% falls within the top ten clones. The sequenced sample was blood. The receptor set was obtained from a woman aged 35 to 49 in good health.

This clonotype showed up just once. This chain connects TRBV7-2 to TRBJ1-6, with D possibly TRBD1 on 6 matching bases. This CDR3 has 15 residues. Trimming took off 5 bases at V and 4 bases at J, with 12 bases between the two ends. Germline CDR1 reads SGHTA; CDR2 reads FQGNSA. In DNA form, the CDR3 reads TGTGCCAGCAGCGAGGGACATAGATATAATTCACCCCTCCACTTT. This codes for CASSEGHRYNSPLHF.

V gene TRBV20-1 combines with J gene TRBJ1-2; 7 bases align to TRBD1. In germline, CDR1 is DFQATT, CDR2 SNEGSKA (reference sequence). Trimming took 0 bases from V and 2 from J; bases not matched to a gene: 6. The CDR3 has 15 amino acids. In DNA, the CDR3 is TGCAGTGCTAGAGAACGACAGGGTTCCAACTATGGCTACACCTTC. Its translation: CSARERQGSNYGYTF.

This clonotype was seen repeatedly, ten times or more. The chain is built from TRBV10-3 and TRBJ2-7, with D maybe TRBD2 (7 bases). Near its end, the DNA agrees better with TRBJ2-5, so the J call may be wrong. The CDR3 covers 14 residues. The germline CDR1 and CDR2 sequences are ENHRY and SYGVKD. The CDR3 DNA follows: TGTGCCATCAGCATCCGGGGGGCGGAGGAGACCCAGTACTTC. Residues: CAISIRGAEETQYF.

The chain has TRBV6-1 and TRBJ1-5, with 8 bases identical to TRBD1. Germline V gene lookup returns CDR1 MNHNS and CDR2 SASEGT. J lost 0 bases, V lost 3 bases, and 10 bases had no gene match. There are 18 residues in the CDR3. CDR3 nucleotide sequence: TGTGCCAGCAGTGATCAGGGGGCGAGCGGTTATAGCAATCAGCCCCAGCATTTT. Translating it yields CASSDQGASGYSNQPQHF.

This clonotype came up a few times. The chain joins TRBV27 to TRBJ2-1; a possible D gene is TRBD1 (6 bases). In germline, CDR1 is MNHEY, CDR2 SMNVEV (reference sequence). With 5 bases removed from V and 8 bases from J, the gap between germline ends came to 10 bases. The CDR3 contains 12 residues. The CDR3 DNA sequence: TGTGCCAGCAGTCGGGACATCTATGAGCAGTTCTTC. It codes for CASSRDIYEQFF.

CDR3 bases: TGTGCCAGCAGCCAAGTGGCGGGACCCGGGGATGGTCAGCCCCAGCATTTT. Translating gives CASSQVAGPGDGQPQHF. The rearrangement links TRBV3-1 to TRBJ1-5; TRBD1 might be the D (5 bases). Trimming shortened V by 1 base and J by 6 bases, and 19 bases separated the two germline ends. The CDR3 contains 17 residues. Germline V CDR1 and CDR2: LGHDT, YNNKEL (reference sequence).

The V call is TRBV6-1, the J call TRBJ2-1, with 8 bases that match TRBD2. This CDR3 contains 18 residues. Per germline, CDR1 MNHNS and CDR2 SASEGT. Trimming took 6 bases from V and 0 from J; bases not matched to a gene: 13. CDR3 loop: CASRTGRGGVSSYNEQFF. CDR3 in DNA: TGTGCCAGCAGGACCGGGAGGGGGGGGGTCAGCTCCTACAATGAGCAGTTCTTC.

This clonotype was seen only once. Germline and junction disagree at one end, which may indicate a read error. V and J are TRBV4-1 and TRBJ2-7; D unresolved. Germline V gene lookup returns CDR1 MGHRA and CDR2 YSYEKL. The CDR3 runs to 15 residues. The CDR3 protein is CASSQAESPSYEEYF. CDR3 in DNA: TGCGCCAGCAGCCAAGCTGAATCTCCTTCCTACGAGGAGTACTTC.

The rearrangement links TRBV7-2 to TRBJ2-7; D gene unclear. The CDR3 totals 16 residues. V lost 0 bases and J lost 1, with 13 bases in between. In germline, CDR1 is SGHTA, CDR2 FQGNSA. The CDR3 loop is CASSLAYDTYSYEQYF. Written as DNA, the CDR3 is TGTGCCAGCAGCTTAGCGTATGACACCTATTCCTACGAGCAGTACTTC.

This clonotype came up a few times. The CDR3 region has the DNA TGCAGTGCTAAAGCCACACCTAACTATGGCTACACCTTC. This sequence encodes CSAKATPNYGYTF. The chain links TRBV20-1 to TRBJ1-2; D gene unclear. The CDR3 runs 13 residues. V was shortened by 4 bases and J by 0 bases, with 9 bases between the two germline ends. CDR1 DFQATT and CDR2 SNEGSKA come from the germline V gene (reference sequence).